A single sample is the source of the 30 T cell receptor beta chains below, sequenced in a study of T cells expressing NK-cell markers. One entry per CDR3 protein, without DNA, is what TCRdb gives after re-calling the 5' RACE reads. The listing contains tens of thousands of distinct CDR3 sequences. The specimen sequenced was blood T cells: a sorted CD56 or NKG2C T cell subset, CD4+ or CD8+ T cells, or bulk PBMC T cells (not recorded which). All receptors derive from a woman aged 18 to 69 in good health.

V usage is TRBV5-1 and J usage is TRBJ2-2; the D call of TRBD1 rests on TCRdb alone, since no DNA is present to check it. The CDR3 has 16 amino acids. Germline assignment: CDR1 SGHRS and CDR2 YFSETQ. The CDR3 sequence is CASSFGVPIGAGELFF.

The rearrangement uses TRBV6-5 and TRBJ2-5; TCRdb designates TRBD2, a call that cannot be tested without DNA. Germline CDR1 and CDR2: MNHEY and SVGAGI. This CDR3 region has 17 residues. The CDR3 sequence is CASSYSPAGGSKETQYF.

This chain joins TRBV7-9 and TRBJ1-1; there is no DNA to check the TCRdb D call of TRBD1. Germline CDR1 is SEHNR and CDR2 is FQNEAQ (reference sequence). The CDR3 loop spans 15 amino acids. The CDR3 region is CASSAGTGTDTEAFF.

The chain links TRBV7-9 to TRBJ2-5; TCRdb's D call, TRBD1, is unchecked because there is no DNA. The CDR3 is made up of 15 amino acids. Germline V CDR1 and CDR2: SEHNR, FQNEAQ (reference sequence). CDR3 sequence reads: CASSPSMGDVETQYF.

CDR3 sequence: CASSSHAGTGLLDAYGYTF. V gene TRBV13 combines with J gene TRBJ1-2; without DNA, the TCRdb call of TRBD1 cannot be checked. Germline V gene sequence: CDR1 PRHDT, CDR2 FYEKMQ (reference sequence). The CDR3 covers 19 residues.

The chain's CDR3 is CASNLLPSGATGELFF. The chain carries TRBV28 and TRBJ2-2; TCRdb designates TRBD2, a call that cannot be tested without DNA. Germline CDR1 is MDHEN and CDR2 is SYDVKM. This CDR3 is built from 16 residues.

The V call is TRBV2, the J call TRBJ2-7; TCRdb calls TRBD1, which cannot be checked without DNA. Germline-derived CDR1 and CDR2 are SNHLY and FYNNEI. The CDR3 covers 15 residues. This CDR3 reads CASSETGQGYVEQYF. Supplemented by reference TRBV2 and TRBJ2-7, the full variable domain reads EPEVTQTPSHQVTQMGQEVILRCVPISNHLYFYWYRQILGQKVEFLVSFYNNEISEKSEIFDDQFSVERPDGSNFTLKIRSTKLEDSAMYFCASSETGQGYVEQYFGPGTRLTVT.

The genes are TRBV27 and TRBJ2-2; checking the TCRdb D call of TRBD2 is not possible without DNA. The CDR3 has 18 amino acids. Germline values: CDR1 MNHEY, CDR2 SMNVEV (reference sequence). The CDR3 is CASRAGGRARGNTGELFF.

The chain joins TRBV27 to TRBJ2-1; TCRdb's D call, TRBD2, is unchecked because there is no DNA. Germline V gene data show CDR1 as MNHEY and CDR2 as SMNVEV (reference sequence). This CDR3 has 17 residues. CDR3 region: CASSLGLAGGYYNEQFF.

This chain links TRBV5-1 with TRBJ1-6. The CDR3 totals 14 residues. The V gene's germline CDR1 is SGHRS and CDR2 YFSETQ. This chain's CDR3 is CASREDPDNSPLHF.

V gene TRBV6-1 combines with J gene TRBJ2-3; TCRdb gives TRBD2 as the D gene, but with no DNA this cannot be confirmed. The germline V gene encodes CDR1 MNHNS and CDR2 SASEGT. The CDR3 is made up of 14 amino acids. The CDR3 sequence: CASSDGGSADTQYF.

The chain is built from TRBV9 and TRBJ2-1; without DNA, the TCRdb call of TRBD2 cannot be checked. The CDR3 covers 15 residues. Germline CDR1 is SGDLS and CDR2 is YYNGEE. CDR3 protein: CASSAMGGLANEQFF.

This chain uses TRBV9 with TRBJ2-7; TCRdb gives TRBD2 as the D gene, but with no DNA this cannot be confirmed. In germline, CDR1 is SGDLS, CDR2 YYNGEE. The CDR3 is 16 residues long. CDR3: CASSASGLAGTYEQYF.

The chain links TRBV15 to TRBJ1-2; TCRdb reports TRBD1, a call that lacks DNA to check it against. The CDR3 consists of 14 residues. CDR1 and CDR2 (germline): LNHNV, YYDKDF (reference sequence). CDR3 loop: CAASERGGDYGYTF. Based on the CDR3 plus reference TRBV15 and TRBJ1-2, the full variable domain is DAMVIQNPRYQVTQFGKPVTLSCSQTLNHNVMYWYQQKSSQAPKLLFHYYDKDFNNEADTPDNFQSRRPNTSFCFLDIRSPGLGDTAMYLCAASERGGDYGYTFGSGTRLTVV.

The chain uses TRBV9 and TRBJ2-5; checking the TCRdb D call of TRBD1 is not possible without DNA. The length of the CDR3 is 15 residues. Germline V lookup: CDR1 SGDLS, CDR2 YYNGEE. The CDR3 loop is CASNPTGQRQETQYF.

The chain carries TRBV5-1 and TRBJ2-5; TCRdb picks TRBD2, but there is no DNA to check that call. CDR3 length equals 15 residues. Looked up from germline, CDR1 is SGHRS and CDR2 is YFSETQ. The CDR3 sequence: CASSFRSGVQETQYF. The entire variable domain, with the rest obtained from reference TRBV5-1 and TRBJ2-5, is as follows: KAGVTQTPRYLIKTRGQQVTLSCSPISGHRSVSWYQQTPGQGLQFLFEYFSETQRNKGNFPGRFSGRQFSNSRSEMNVSTLELGDSALYLCASSFRSGVQETQYFGPGTRLLVL.

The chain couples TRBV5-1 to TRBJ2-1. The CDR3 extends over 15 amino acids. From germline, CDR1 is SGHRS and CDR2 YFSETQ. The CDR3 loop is CASSLEQEFYNEQFF.

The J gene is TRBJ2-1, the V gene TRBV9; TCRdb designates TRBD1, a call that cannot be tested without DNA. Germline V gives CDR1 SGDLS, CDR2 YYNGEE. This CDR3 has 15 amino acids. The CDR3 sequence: CASSVPGAGYNEQFF.

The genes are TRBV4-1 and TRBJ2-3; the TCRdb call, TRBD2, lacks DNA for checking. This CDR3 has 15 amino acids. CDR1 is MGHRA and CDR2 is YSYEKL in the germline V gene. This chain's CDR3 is CASSQDLAGVDTQYF.

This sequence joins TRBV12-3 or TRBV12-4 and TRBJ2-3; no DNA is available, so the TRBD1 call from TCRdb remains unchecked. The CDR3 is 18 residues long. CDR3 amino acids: CASSFTPAGGVGTDTQYF.

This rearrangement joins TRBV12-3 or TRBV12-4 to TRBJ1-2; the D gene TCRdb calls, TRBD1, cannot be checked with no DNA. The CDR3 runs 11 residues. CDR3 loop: CASTNGGGYTF.

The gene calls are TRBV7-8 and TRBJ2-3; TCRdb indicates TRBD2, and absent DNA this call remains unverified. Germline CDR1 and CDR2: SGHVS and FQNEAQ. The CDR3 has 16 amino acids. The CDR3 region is CASSLTSGGASDTQYF.

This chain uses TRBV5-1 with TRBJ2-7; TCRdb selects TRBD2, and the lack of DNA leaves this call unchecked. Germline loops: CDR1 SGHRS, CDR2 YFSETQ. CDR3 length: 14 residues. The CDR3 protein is CASSDGLAGYEQYF.

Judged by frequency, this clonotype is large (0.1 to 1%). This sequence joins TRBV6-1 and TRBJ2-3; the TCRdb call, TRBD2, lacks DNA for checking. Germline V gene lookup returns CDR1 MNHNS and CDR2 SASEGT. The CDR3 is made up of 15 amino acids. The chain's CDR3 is CASSEVAGVGDTQYF.

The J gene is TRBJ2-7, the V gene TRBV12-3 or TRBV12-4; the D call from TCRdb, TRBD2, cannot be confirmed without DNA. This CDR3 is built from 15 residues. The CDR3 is CASSPTSGGSYEQYF.

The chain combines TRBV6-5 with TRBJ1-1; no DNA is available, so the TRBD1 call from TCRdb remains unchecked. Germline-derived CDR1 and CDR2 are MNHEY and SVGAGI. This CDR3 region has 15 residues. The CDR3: CASSYGKGAVTEAFF.

The CDR3 loop is CASSPHDKPYNEQFF. The chain is built from TRBV5-8 and TRBJ2-1. In germline, CDR1 is SGHTS, CDR2 YDEGEE. This CDR3 has 15 amino acids.

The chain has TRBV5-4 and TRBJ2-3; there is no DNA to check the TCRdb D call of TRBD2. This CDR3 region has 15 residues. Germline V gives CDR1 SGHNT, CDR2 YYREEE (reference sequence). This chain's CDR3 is CASSLASGAGDTQYF.

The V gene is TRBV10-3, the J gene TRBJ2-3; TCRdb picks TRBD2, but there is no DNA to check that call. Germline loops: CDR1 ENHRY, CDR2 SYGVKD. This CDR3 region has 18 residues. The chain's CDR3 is CAISELQLAGGVADTQYF.

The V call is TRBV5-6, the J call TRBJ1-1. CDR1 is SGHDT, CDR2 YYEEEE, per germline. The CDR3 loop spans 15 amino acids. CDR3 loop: CASSLASGTRTEAFF. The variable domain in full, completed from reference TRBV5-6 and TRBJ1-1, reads DAGVTQSPTHLIKTRGQQVTLRCSPKSGHDTVSWYQQALGQGPQFIFQYYEEEERQRGNFPDRFSGHQFPNYSSELNVNALLLGDSALYLCASSLASGTRTEAFFGQGTRLTVV.